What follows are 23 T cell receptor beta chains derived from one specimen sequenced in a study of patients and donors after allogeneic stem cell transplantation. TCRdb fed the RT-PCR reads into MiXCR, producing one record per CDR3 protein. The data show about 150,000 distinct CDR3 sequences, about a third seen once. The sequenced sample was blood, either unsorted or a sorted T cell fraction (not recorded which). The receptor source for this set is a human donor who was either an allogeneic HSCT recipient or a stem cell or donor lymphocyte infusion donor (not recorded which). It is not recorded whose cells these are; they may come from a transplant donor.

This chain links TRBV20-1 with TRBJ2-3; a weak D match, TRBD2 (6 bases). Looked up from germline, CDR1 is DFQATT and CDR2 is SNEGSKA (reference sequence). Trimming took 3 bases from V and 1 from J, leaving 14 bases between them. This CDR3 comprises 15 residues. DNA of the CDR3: TGCAGTGCTAGGGATAAGCGGGCGCGCACAGATACGCAGTATTTT. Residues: CSARDKRARTDTQYF.

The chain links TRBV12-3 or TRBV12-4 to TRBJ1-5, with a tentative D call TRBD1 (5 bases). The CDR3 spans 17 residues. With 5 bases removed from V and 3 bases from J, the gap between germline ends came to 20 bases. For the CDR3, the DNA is TGTGCCAGCAGTCGCATGGGCAGGGACGAGAACAATCAGCCCCAGCATTTT. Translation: CASSRMGRDENNQPQHF.

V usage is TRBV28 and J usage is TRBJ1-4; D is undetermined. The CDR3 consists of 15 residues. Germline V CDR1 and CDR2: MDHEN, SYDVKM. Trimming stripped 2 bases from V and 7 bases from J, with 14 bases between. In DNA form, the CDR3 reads TGTGCCAGCAGTTTAAGGGCAGGACCTGTTGAAAAACTGTTTTTT. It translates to CASSLRAGPVEKLFF.

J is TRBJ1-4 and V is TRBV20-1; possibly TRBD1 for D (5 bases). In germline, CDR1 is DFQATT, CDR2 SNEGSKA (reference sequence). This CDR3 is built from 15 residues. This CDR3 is CRANQGHRGNEKLFF. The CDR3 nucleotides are TGCAGAGCAAATCAGGGTCATAGGGGTAATGAAAAACTGTTTTTT.

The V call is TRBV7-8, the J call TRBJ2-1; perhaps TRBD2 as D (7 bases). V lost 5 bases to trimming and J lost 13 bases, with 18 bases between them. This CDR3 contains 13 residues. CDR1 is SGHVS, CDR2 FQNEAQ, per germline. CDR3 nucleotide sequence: TGTGCCAGCAGCCTGGGGGGGGCCACAGGCCAGTTCTTC. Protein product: CASSLGGATGQFF.

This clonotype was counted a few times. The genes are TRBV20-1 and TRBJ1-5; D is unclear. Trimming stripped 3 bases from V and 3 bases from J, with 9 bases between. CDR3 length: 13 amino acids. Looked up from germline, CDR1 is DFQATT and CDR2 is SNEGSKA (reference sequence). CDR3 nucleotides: TGCAGTGCTAGTCTGGCAGTCAATCAGCCCCAGCATTTT. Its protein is CSASLAVNQPQHF.

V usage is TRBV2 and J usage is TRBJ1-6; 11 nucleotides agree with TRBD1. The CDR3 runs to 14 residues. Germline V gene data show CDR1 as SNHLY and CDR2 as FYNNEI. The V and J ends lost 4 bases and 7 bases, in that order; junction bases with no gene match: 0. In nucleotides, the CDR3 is TGTGCCAGCAGTGGGGACAGGGGGAATTCACCCCTCCACTTT. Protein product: CASSGDRGNSPLHF. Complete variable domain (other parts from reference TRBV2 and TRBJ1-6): EPEVTQTPSHQVTQMGQEVILRCVPISNHLYFYWYRQILGQKVEFLVSFYNNEISEKSEIFDDQFSVERPDGSNFTLKIRSTKLEDSAMYFCASSGDRGNSPLHFGNGTRLTVT.

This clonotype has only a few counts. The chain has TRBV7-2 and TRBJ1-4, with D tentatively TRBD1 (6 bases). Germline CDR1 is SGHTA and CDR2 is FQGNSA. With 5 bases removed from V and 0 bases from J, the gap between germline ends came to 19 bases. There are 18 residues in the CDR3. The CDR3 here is CASSLTANNRATNEKLFF. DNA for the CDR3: TGTGCCAGCAGCCTAACCGCGAACAACAGGGCAACTAATGAAAAACTGTTTTTT.

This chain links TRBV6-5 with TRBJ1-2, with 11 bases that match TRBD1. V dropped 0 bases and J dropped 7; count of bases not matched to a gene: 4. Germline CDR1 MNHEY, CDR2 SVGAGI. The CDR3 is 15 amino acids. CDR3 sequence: CASSYSRTGGIGYTF. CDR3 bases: TGTGCCAGCAGTTACTCCAGGACAGGGGGCATTGGCTACACCTTC.

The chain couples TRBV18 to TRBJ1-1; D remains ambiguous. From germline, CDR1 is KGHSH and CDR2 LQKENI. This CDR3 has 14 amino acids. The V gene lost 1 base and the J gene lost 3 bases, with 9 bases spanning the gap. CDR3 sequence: CASSPRAGHTEAFF. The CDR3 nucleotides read TGTGCCAGCTCACCACGGGCCGGACACACTGAAGCTTTCTTT.

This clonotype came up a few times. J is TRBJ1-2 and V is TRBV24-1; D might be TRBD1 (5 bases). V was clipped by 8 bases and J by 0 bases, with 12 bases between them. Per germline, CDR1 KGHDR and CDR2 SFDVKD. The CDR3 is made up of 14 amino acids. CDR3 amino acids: CATNMTEANYGYTF. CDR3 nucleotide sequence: TGTGCCACCAATATGACAGAGGCTAACTATGGCTACACCTTC.

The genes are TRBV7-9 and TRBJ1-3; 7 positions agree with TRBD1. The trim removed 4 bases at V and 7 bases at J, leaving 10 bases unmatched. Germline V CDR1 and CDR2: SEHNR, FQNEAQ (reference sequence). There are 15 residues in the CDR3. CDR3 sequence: CASSSDREVGNTIYF. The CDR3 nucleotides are TGTGCCAGCAGCTCCGACAGGGAGGTCGGGAACACCATATATTTT.

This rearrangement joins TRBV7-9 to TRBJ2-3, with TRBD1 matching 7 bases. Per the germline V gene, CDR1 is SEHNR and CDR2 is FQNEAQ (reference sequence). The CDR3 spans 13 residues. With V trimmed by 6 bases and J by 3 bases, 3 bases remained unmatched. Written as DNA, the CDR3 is TGTGCCAGCAGAACAGGGGAGACAGATACGCAGTATTTT. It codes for CASRTGETDTQYF.

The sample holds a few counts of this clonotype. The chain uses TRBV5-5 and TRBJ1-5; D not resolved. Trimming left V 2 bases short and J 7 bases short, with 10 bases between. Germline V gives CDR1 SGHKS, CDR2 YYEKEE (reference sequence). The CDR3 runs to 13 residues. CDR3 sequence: CASSLSPAQPQHF. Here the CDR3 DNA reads TGTGCCAGCAGCTTAAGTCCGGCGCAGCCCCAGCATTTT. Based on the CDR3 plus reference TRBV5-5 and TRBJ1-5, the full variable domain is DAGVTQSPTHLIKTRGQQVTLRCSPISGHKSVSWYQQVLGQGPQFIFQYYEKEERGRGNFPDRFSARQFPNYSSELNVNALLLGDSALYLCASSLSPAQPQHFGDGTRLSIL.

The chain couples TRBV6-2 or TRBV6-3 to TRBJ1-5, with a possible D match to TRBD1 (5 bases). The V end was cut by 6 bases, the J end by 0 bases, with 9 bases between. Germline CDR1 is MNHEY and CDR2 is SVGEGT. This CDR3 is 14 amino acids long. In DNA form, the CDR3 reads TGTGCCAGCAGAGGACACGTTAGCAATCAGCCCCAGCATTTT. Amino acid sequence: CASRGHVSNQPQHF.

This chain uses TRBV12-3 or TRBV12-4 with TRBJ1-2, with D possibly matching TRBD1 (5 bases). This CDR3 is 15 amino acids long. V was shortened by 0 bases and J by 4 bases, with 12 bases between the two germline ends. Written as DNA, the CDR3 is TGTGCCAGCAGTTTAGCGCTTCGGGGCTCCTATGGCTACACCTTC. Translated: CASSLALRGSYGYTF.

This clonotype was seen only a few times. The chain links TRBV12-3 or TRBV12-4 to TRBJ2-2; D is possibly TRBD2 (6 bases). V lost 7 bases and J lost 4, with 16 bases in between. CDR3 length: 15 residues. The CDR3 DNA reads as TGTGCCAGCATCCAGCCAGGAGGGATCACCGGGGAGCTGTTTTTT. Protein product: CASIQPGGITGELFF.

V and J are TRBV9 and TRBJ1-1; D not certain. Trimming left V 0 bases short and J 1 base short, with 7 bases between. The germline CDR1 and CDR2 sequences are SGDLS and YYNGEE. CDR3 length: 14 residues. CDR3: CASSVGPTNTEAFF. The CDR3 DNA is TGTGCCAGCAGCGTAGGACCGACGAACACTGAAGCTTTCTTT.

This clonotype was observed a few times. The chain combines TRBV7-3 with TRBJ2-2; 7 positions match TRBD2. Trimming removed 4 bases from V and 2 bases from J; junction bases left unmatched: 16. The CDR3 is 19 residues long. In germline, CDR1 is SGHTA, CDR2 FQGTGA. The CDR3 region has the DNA TGTGCCAGCAGCTCCCTCTCCTCACGGGAGCGGGGCAACACCGGGGAGCTGTTTTTT. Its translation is CASSSLSSRERGNTGELFF.

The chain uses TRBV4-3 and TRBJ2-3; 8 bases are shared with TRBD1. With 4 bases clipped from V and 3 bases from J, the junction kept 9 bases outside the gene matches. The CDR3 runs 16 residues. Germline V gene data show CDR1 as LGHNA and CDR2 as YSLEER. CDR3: CASSRGQGALTDTQYF. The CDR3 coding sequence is TGCGCCAGCAGCCGGGGGCAGGGGGCTTTGACAGATACGCAGTATTTT.

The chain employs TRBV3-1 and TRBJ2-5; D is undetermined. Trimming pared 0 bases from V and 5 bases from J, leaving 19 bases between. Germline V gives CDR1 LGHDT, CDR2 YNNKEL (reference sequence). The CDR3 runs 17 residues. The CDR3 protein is CASSQEVGSNKWETQYF. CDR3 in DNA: TGTGCCAGCAGCCAAGAAGTAGGCAGCAATAAGTGGGAGACCCAGTACTTC.

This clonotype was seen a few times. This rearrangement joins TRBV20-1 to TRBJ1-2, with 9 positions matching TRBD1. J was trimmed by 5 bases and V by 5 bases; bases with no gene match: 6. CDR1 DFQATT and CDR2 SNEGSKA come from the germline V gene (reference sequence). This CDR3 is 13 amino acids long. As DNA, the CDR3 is TGCAGTGCTCTCGGGACAGGGCAATATGGCTACACCTTC. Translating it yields CSALGTGQYGYTF.

The CDR3 protein is CASSLAQGLNGNNEQFF. The CDR3 DNA follows: TGTGCCAGCAGCTTAGCTCAAGGACTGAATGGGAACAATGAGCAGTTCTTC. The chain combines TRBV7-9 with TRBJ2-1; tentatively, D is TRBD2 (5 bases). The CDR3 contains 17 residues. Germline V gene data show CDR1 as SEHNR and CDR2 as FQNEAQ (reference sequence). Trimming took off 0 bases at V and 5 bases at J, with 17 bases between the two ends.